Listed here are 28 T cell receptor beta chains from one sample, sequenced in a study of T cell responses to AZD1222 COVID-19 vaccine. The data were produced by immunoSEQ multiplex PCR, yet TCRdb's version contains in-frame clones alone and is incomplete. The sample has about 140,000 clones. Sequencing used peripheral blood. The receptors here all came from an adult in good health.

Turning to this clone: The sample carries other DNA sequences with the same CDR3. The rearrangement uses TRBV12-3 or TRBV12-4 and TRBJ1-1; 7 positions match TRBD1. V shed 5 bases and J 4 bases; nucleotides not matched to a gene: 4. The CDR3 consists of 13 residues. The chain's CDR3 is CASSTGEGTEAFF. The CDR3 DNA is TGTGCCAGCAGTACAGGGGAGGGCACTGAAGCTTTCTTT.

The CDR3 reads CAWSGGRVNYGYTF. CDR3 coding DNA: TGTGCCTGGAGTGGAGGCAGAGTTAACTATGGCTACACCTTC. The chain joins TRBV30 to TRBJ1-2; no clear D. V gave up 1 base and J gave up 1 base, with 10 bases separating them. Germline V gives CDR1 GTSNPN, CDR2 SVGIG (reference sequence). The CDR3 length is 14 residues. Full variable domain (outside the CDR3, taken from reference TRBV30 and TRBJ1-2): SQTIHQWPATLVQPVGSPLSLECTVEGTSNPNLYWYRQAAGRGLQLLFYSVGIGQISSEVPQNLSASRPQDRQFILSSKKLLLSDSGFYLCAWSGGRVNYGYTFGSGTRLTVV.

The J gene is TRBJ1-5, the V gene TRBV5-5, with D possibly matching TRBD1 (5 bases). The length of the CDR3 is 14 residues. Germline-derived CDR1 and CDR2 are SGHKS and YYEKEE (reference sequence). With 4 bases removed from V and 2 bases from J, the gap between germline ends came to 10 bases. The CDR3 nucleotides are TGTGCCAGCAGCCCCGGGGCCGGCAATCAGCCCCAGCATTTT. Amino acids: CASSPGAGNQPQHF.

The V call is TRBV7-3, the J call TRBJ2-5; no definite D call. This CDR3 is 12 amino acids long. Germline lookup yields CDR1 SGHTA and CDR2 FQGTGA. The V end lost 2 bases, the J end lost 5 bases, and 6 bases lay between the germline ends. As DNA, the CDR3 is TGTGCCAGCAGCTTATTGGGGGAGACCCAGTACTTC. Its translation: CASSLLGETQYF. The full variable domain, rest sourced from reference TRBV7-3 and TRBJ2-5, is GAGVSQTPSNKVTEKGKYVELRCDPISGHTALYWYRQSLGQGPEFLIYFQGTGAADDSGLPNDRFFAVRPEGSVSTLKIQRTERGDSAVYLCASSLLGETQYFGPGTRLLVL.

V is TRBV3-1 (or the pseudogene TRBV3-2) and J is TRBJ1-1; D is ambiguous. Germline assignment: CDR1 LGHDT and CDR2 YNNKEL (reference sequence). This CDR3 has 14 amino acids. The V gene lost 1 base and the J gene lost 7 bases, with 13 bases spanning the gap. Here the CDR3 reads CASSQVQSLREAFF. The CDR3 nucleotides are TGTGCCAGCAGCCAAGTCCAATCTCTGCGTGAAGCTTTCTTT.

The CDR3 loop reads CASSRGSAYGYTF. The CDR3 bases are TGTGCCAGTAGTAGGGGTAGCGCCTATGGCTACACCTTC. V and J are TRBV19 and TRBJ1-2; no firm D call. Trimming removed 4 bases from V and 4 bases from J, with 10 bases in between. The CDR3 has 13 residues. Germline CDR1 LNHDA, CDR2 SQIVND (reference sequence).

The gene calls are TRBV9 and TRBJ1-2; TRBD1 is a possible D gene (6 bases). Germline V gene data show CDR1 as SGDLS and CDR2 as YYNGEE. V gave up 6 bases and J gave up 7 bases, with 19 bases separating them. This CDR3 is built from 14 residues. The CDR3 coding sequence is TGTGCCAGCAACCTGATGGGGGGGCGCGGTGGCTACACCTTC. It codes for CASNLMGGRGGYTF.

J is TRBJ1-5 and V is TRBV6-5; D is possibly TRBD1 (6 bases). Germline lookup yields CDR1 MNHEY and CDR2 SVGAGI. V gave up 6 bases and J gave up 11 bases, with 20 bases separating them. The CDR3 has 14 amino acids. CDR3 loop: CASRGTGGEESQHF. The CDR3 bases are TGTGCCAGCAGGGGGACGGGGGGCGAGGAGTCCCAGCATTTT.

This chain uses TRBV6-5 with TRBJ2-7; no definite D call. The CDR3 extends over 13 amino acids. CDR1 is MNHEY and CDR2 is SVGAGI in the germline V gene. Trimming pared 7 bases from V and 0 bases from J, leaving 10 bases between. In nucleotides, the CDR3 is TGTGCCAGCACAGGCCGCAGCTCCTACGAGCAGTACTTC. As protein: CASTGRSSYEQYF.

This sequence joins TRBV3-1 (or the pseudogene TRBV3-2) and TRBJ1-5, with 9 bases identical to TRBD1. V shed 1 base, J shed 2 bases, and the junction held 6 bases outside the gene matches. The germline CDR1 and CDR2 sequences are LGHDT and YNNKEL (reference sequence). This CDR3 comprises 17 residues. This CDR3 is CASSQGGQGIGNQPQHF. The CDR3 nucleotides are TGTGCCAGCAGCCAAGGTGGACAGGGGATCGGCAATCAGCCCCAGCATTTT.

This sequence joins TRBV5-1 and TRBJ2-3; D may be TRBD1 or TRBD2 (6 bases each). Trimming stripped 7 bases from V and 4 bases from J, with 13 bases between. Germline V gives CDR1 SGHRS, CDR2 YFSETQ. The CDR3 is 13 amino acids. The CDR3 nucleotides are TGCGCCAGCGGGGGGCATGGGGCAGATACGCAGTATTTT. Protein sequence: CASGGHGADTQYF. The full variable domain, with the rest looked up from reference TRBV5-1 and TRBJ2-3, is KAGVTQTPRYLIKTRGQQVTLSCSPISGHRSVSWYQQTPGQGLQFLFEYFSETQRNKGNFPGRFSGRQFSNSRSEMNVSTLELGDSALYLCASGGHGADTQYFGPGTRLTVL.

The chain is built from TRBV7-8 and TRBJ2-7; maybe TRBD1 (5 bases). CDR1 and CDR2 (germline): SGHVS, FQNEAQ. Trimming shortened V by 1 base and J by 2 bases, and 9 bases separated the two germline ends. CDR3 length: 14 residues. CDR3 sequence reads: CASSLGTPTYEQYF. Here the CDR3 DNA reads TGTGCCAGCAGCTTAGGGACACCGACCTACGAGCAGTACTTC. Full variable domain (rest looked up from reference TRBV7-8 and TRBJ2-7): GAGVSQSPRYKVAKRGQDVALRCDPISGHVSLFWYQQALGQGPEFLTYFQNEAQLDKSGLPSDRFFAERPEGSVSTLKIQRTQQEDSAVYLCASSLGTPTYEQYFGPGTRLTVT.

The CDR3 sequence: CASSNPSRNTEAFF. For the CDR3, the DNA is TGTGCCAGTAGTAACCCCTCCCGGAACACTGAAGCTTTCTTT. This sequence joins TRBV19 and TRBJ1-1; D unresolved. CDR1 and CDR2 from the germline V gene are LNHDA and SQIVND (reference sequence). The CDR3 length is 14 residues. Trimming removed 4 bases from V and 1 base from J, with 10 bases in between. Complete variable domain (other parts from reference TRBV19 and TRBJ1-1): DGGITQSPKYLFRKEGQNVTLSCEQNLNHDAMYWYRQDPGQGLRLIYYSQIVNDFQKGDIAEGYSVSREKKESFPLTVTSAQKNPTAFYLCASSNPSRNTEAFFGQGTRLTVV.

V is TRBV30 and J is TRBJ1-1, with D unresolved. This CDR3 is 15 amino acids long. Germline V CDR1 and CDR2: GTSNPN, SVGIG (reference sequence). V lost 3 bases and J 4 bases, leaving 18 bases between the germline ends. CDR3: CAWRLGGWAGTEAFF. The CDR3, as DNA: TGTGCCTGGAGGCTTGGAGGATGGGCGGGCACTGAAGCTTTCTTT.

The chain has TRBV3-1 (or the pseudogene TRBV3-2) and TRBJ1-1; no clear D gene. Per the germline V gene, CDR1 is LGHDT and CDR2 is YNNKEL (reference sequence). The CDR3 consists of 14 residues. V lost 2 bases, J lost 8 bases, and 15 bases lay in between. In nucleotides, the CDR3 is TGTGCCAGCAGCCAACTCGGGGTTGAACAAGAAGCTTTCTTT. Its protein product is CASSQLGVEQEAFF.

The chain uses TRBV7-9 and TRBJ1-3; D remains unclear. The CDR3 spans 15 residues. The germline V gene encodes CDR1 SEHNR and CDR2 FQNEAQ (reference sequence). V was cut by 1 base and J by 0 bases, with 7 bases left in between. CDR3 loop: CASSLGHPSGNTIYF. CDR3 nucleotide sequence: TGTGCCAGCAGCTTAGGCCACCCCTCTGGAAACACCATATATTTT.

The chain combines TRBV28 with TRBJ2-1, with TRBD1 matching over 10 bases. The length of the CDR3 is 16 residues. From germline, CDR1 is MDHEN and CDR2 SYDVKM. With V trimmed by 8 bases and J by 5 bases, 12 bases remained unmatched. CDR3 nucleotide sequence: TGTGCCAGCCCTCCCCTCGGGACAGGGGTTAACAATGAGCAGTTCTTC. Protein product: CASPPLGTGVNNEQFF.

The chain employs TRBV20-1 and TRBJ1-6; TRBD1 matches 10 bases. V lost 3 bases and J lost 6; bases outside the gene matches: 8. CDR3 size: 16 residues. Germline V gives CDR1 DFQATT, CDR2 SNEGSKA (reference sequence). The CDR3 DNA sequence: TGCAGTGCTAGTGGGGCCGGGACAGGGGTTAATTCACCCCTCCACTTT. Translating it yields CSASGAGTGVNSPLHF.

V usage is TRBV11-1 and J usage is TRBJ2-5; D gene uncertain. This CDR3 is built from 11 residues. Trimming stripped 5 bases from V and 2 bases from J, with 3 bases between. Germline CDR1 SGHAT, CDR2 FQDESV (reference sequence). The CDR3 is CASSEQETQYF. The CDR3 nucleotides read TGTGCCAGCAGCGAACAAGAGACCCAGTACTTC.

V gene TRBV7-2 combines with J gene TRBJ2-1; D gene unclear. This CDR3 is 12 amino acids long. With 4 bases removed from V and 10 bases from J, the gap between germline ends came to 11 bases. Germline V gene data show CDR1 as SGHTA and CDR2 as FQGNSA. CDR3 nucleotide sequence: TGTGCCAGCAGCTCCAACTCCCTGGAGCAGTTCTTC. It translates to CASSSNSLEQFF.

J is TRBJ1-2 and V is TRBV19; a weak D match, TRBD1 (6 bases). Germline loops: CDR1 LNHDA, CDR2 SQIVND (reference sequence). This CDR3 comprises 14 residues. V shed 3 bases and J shed 2 bases, with 10 bases lying between them. CDR3 region: CASSITGTNYGYTF. The CDR3 nucleotides read TGTGCCAGTAGTATCACAGGGACCAACTATGGCTACACCTTC.

The chain uses TRBV6-2 or TRBV6-3 and TRBJ1-2; a weak D match, TRBD1 (6 bases). The CDR3 totals 14 residues. CDR1 MNHEY and CDR2 SVGEGT come from the germline V gene. The V and J ends lost 2 bases and 3 bases respectively, with 10 bases between them. CDR3 protein: CASSYGDNDYGYTF. CDR3 DNA: TGTGCCAGCAGTTACGGGGACAACGACTATGGCTACACCTTC.

The rearrangement links TRBV2 to TRBJ2-3, with 8 nucleotides matching TRBD2. The J segment lost 4 bases and the V segment lost 3 bases, leaving 3 bases of the junction unmatched. CDR1 and CDR2 from the germline V gene are SNHLY and FYNNEI. CDR3 length: 14 amino acids. The CDR3 nucleotides read TGTGCCAGCAGTGATACGGGGGGGGCAGATACGCAGTATTTT. Residues: CASSDTGGADTQYF.

This rearrangement joins TRBV2 to TRBJ1-4; 12 bases agree with TRBD1. Looked up from germline, CDR1 is SNHLY and CDR2 is FYNNEI. The V and J ends lost 6 bases and 2 bases, in that order; junction bases with no gene match: 10. The CDR3 loop spans 18 amino acids. This chain's CDR3 is CASRRESGQGATNEKLFF. Here the CDR3 DNA reads TGTGCCAGCAGGAGGGAGTCGGGACAGGGGGCTACTAATGAAAAACTGTTTTTT.

The chain is built from TRBV28 and TRBJ1-2, with TRBD1 identical over 9 bases. Trimming at V came to 5 bases and at J to 1 base, leaving 5 bases not matched to a gene. The germline gives CDR1 MDHEN, CDR2 SYDVKM. The CDR3 is 15 amino acids. CDR3 nucleotide sequence: TGTGCCAGCAGTAGGCCGGGACAGGGTAACTATGGCTACACCTTC. This sequence encodes CASSRPGQGNYGYTF.

This chain uses TRBV11-2 with TRBJ2-3, with TRBD2 matching 9 bases. Germline loops: CDR1 SGHAT, CDR2 FQNNGV. The ends lost 0 bases at V and 5 bases at J; junction bases unmatched: 6. The CDR3 is 16 amino acids. The chain's CDR3 is CASSLDLAGGLDTQYF. Here the CDR3 DNA reads TGTGCCAGCAGCTTAGATCTGGCGGGGGGGCTAGATACGCAGTATTTT.

The J gene is TRBJ2-7, the V gene TRBV30; D possibly uses TRBD1 or TRBD2 (6 bases each). From germline, CDR1 is GTSNPN and CDR2 SVGIG (reference sequence). There are 18 residues in the CDR3. Trimming removed 0 bases at V and 0 bases at J, with 21 bases between. CDR3 nucleotides: TGTGCCTGGAGTGTAGTCCGTGGAAGGGGGGCTAGCTCCTACGAGCAGTACTTC. This gives the protein CAWSVVRGRGASSYEQYF.

The chain combines TRBV28 with TRBJ1-4, with D possibly matching TRBD1 (5 bases). The V end was cut by 3 bases, the J end by 8 bases, with 10 bases between. The CDR3 totals 13 residues. CDR1 and CDR2 from the germline V gene are MDHEN and SYDVKM. The CDR3 DNA follows: TGTGCCAGCAGTTTGGGGGGACGGGAAAAACTGTTTTTT. It encodes CASSLGGREKLFF.